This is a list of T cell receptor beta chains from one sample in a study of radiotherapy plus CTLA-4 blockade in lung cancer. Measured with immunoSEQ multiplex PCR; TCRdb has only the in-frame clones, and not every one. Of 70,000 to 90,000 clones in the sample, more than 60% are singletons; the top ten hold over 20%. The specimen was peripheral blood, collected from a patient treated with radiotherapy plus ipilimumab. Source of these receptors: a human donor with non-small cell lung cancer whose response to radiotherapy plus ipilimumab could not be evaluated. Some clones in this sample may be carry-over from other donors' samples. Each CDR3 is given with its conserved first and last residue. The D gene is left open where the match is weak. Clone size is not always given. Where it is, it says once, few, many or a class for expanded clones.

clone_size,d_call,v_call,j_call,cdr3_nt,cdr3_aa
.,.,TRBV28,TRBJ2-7,TGTGCCAGCAGTTTCCCTTCCTACGAGCAGTACTTC,CASSFPSYEQYF
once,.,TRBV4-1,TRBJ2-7,TGCGCCAGCAGCCAAGTTCAGGGCAGAAACTACGAGCAGTACTTC,CASSQVQGRNYEQYF
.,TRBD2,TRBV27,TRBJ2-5,TGTGCCAGCAGTAACGTCCGACTAGCGGGTACAGAGACCCAGTACTTC,CASSNVRLAGTETQYF
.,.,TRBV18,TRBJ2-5,TGTGCCAGCTCACCAGTTCGAGAGACCCAGTACTTC,CASSPVRETQYF
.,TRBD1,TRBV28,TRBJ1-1,TGTGCCAGCAGTCCTCTTGGGACAGGGGGCACTGAAGCTTTCTTT,CASSPLGTGGTEAFF
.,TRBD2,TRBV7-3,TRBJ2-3,TGTGCCAGCAGCTCCGGGACTAGCGGGGTCACAGATACGCAGTATTTT,CASSSGTSGVTDTQYF
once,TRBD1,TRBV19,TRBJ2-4,TGTGCCAGTAGTATGACAGGGTCGGACATTCAGTACTTC,CASSMTGSDIQYF
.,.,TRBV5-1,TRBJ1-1,TGCGCCAGCAGCTTAAGCTTGAACACTGAAGCTTTCTTT,CASSLSLNTEAFF
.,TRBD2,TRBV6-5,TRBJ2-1,TGTGCCAGCAGTTACTCGCTAGCGGGGGGGCGGAATGAGCAGTTCTTC,CASSYSLAGGRNEQFF
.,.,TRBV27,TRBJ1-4,TGTGCCAGCAGTCTAGCGGGGGCGGGGGCGCGTGAAAAACTGTTTTTT,CASSLAGAGAREKLFF
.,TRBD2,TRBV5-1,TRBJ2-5,TGCGCCAGCAGACTAGCGGGGGAAGAGACCCAGTACTTC,CASRLAGEETQYF
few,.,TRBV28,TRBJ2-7,TGTGCCAGCAGCCCGACTAGCTACGAGCAGTACTTC,CASSPTSYEQYF
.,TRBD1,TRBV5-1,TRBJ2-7,TGCGCCAGCAGCGCCTCCGGGACAGGGGTGTACGAGCAGTACTTC,CASSASGTGVYEQYF
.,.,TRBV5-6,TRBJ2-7,TGTGCCAGCAGCTCTGTGGCGGGGACCTACGAGCAGTACTTC,CASSSVAGTYEQYF
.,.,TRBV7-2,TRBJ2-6,TGTGCCAGCAGCTACCCGCGGAGAGACTCTGGGGCCAACGTCCTGACTTTC,CASSYPRRDSGANVLTF
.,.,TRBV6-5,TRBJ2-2,TGTGCCAGCAGTTACGTCGGGACCGGGGAGCTGTTTTTT,CASSYVGTGELFF
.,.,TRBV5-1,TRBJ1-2,TGCGCCAGCAGCTTGGTCGAGAGAAACTATGGCTACACCTTC,CASSLVERNYGYTF
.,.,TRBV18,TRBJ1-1,TGTGCCAGCTCCCCGGACAAGAACACTGAAGCTTTCTTT,CASSPDKNTEAFF
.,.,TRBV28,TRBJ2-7,TGTGCCAGCAGTTTCCCCCTGGGGGGTTCCTACGAGCAGTACTTC,CASSFPLGGSYEQYF
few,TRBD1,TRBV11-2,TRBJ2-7,TGTGCCAGCAGCCTCCGGGACAGCCGCTACGAGCAGTACTTC,CASSLRDSRYEQYF
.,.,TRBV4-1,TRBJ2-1,TGCGCCAGCAGCCAAGCGGGGATATACAATGAGCAGTTCTTC,CASSQAGIYNEQFF
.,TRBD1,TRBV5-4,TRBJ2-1,TGTGCCAGCAGCTTGGAAGGGACAGGGCAATACAATGAGCAGTTCTTC,CASSLEGTGQYNEQFF
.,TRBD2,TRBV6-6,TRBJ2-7,TGTGCCAGCAGTTACTCATCAGCGGGGGGCTACGAGCAGTACTTC,CASSYSSAGGYEQYF
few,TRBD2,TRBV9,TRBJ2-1,TGTGCCAGCAGCGTAGTGCAGCGGGGGGCCAGGGATGAGCAGTTCTTC,CASSVVQRGARDEQFF
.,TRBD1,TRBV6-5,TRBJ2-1,TGTGCCAGCAAATCAGGGGGCGCTACAGGTAATGAGCAGTTCTTC,CASKSGGATGNEQFF
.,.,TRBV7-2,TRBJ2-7,TGTGCCAGCAGCTTAGATCGGTCGCCCTCCTACGAGCAGTACTTC,CASSLDRSPSYEQYF
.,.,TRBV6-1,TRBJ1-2,TGTGCCAGCAGACAGAACTATGGCTACACCTTC,CASRQNYGYTF
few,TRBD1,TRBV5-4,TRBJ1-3,TGTGCCAGCAGCCCTGGGACAGTTGGAAACACCATATATTTT,CASSPGTVGNTIYF
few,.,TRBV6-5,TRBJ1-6,TGTGCCAGCAGTTACTCTCCCCCGGGACCCCTCCACTTT,CASSYSPPGPLHF
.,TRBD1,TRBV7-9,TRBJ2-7,TGTGCCAGCAGCTTAGCGCTTGGGACAGGGTCGTACGAGCAGTACTTC,CASSLALGTGSYEQYF
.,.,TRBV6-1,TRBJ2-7,TGTGCCAGCAGTGAATCCCAGGACTACGAGCAGTACTTC,CASSESQDYEQYF
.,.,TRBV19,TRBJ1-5,TGTGCCAGTAGTATCGGAGCAAATCAGCCCCAGCATTTT,CASSIGANQPQHF
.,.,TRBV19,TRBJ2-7,TGTGCCAGTAGTATAGGAGGGATGGAAACCTACGAGCAGTACTTC,CASSIGGMETYEQYF
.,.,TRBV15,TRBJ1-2,TGTGCCACCAGCAGAGATCTGGGGACTCTACCCCGCTATGGCTACACCTTC,CATSRDLGTLPRYGYTF
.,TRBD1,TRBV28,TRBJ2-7,TGTGCCAGCAGTTTATGGCTAAAATGGACAGGGGTAGGGAGAGGGGAGCCCTACGAGCAGTACTTC,CASSLWLKWTGVGRGEPYEQYF
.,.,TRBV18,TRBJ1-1,TGTGCCAGCTCATCGACAGGTTGGAACACTGAAGCTTTCTTT,CASSSTGWNTEAFF
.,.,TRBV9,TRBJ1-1,TGTGCCAGCAGCGTGGCACAGAACACTGAAGCTTTCTTT,CASSVAQNTEAFF
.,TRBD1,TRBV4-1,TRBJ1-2,TGCGCCAGCAGCCAGGGACAGGGTGGCTATGGCTACACCTTC,CASSQGQGGYGYTF
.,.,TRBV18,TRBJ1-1,TGTGCCAGCTCACCACCGTCTGTGAACACTGAAGCTTTCTTT,CASSPPSVNTEAFF
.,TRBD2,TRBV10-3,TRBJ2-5,TGTGCCATCAGTTATAGCGGGGGCCAAGAGACCCAGTACTTC,CAISYSGGQETQYF
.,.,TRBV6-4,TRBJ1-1,TGTGCCAGCAGCGCATACAGGGTAGAAGAAAACACTGAAGCTTTCTTT,CASSAYRVEENTEAFF
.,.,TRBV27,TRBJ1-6,TGTGCCAGCAGTAGGGAAGGGGATTCACCCCTCCACTTT,CASSREGDSPLHF
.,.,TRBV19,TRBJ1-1,TGTGCCAGCCATGGACAGTTATACACTGAAGCTTTCTTT,CASHGQLYTEAFF
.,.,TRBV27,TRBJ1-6,TGTGCCAGCAGTCCGAGGGCGACAGGAAATAATTCACCCCTCCACTTT,CASSPRATGNNSPLHF
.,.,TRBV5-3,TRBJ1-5,TGTGCCAGAAGCCTGGGGCAGGGTCCTTTGCAGCCCCAGCATTTT,CARSLGQGPLQPQHF
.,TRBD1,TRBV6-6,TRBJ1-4,TGTGCCAGCAGCCCACAGGGGGCTAGTGAAAAACTGTTTTTT,CASSPQGASEKLFF
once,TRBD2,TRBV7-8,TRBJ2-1,TGTGCCAGCAGCTCCCGCGGGGGGGGTTACAATGAGCAGTTCTTC,CASSSRGGGYNEQFF
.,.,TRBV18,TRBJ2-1,TGTGCCAGCTCACCGGGGGGGGCGAATGAGCAGTTCTTC,CASSPGGANEQFF
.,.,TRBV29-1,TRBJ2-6,TGCAGCGTGGCCCATAGCACTGGGGCCAACGTCCTGACTTTC,CSVAHSTGANVLTF
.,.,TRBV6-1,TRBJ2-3,TGTGCCAGCAGCTTCGGGGGTACCTACACAGATACGCAGTATTTT,CASSFGGTYTDTQYF
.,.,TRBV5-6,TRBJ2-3,TGTGCCAGCAGCCTCCGGGGGGCCCCTTTATCGACAGATACGCAGTATTTT,CASSLRGAPLSTDTQYF
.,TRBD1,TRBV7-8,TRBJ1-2,TGTGCCAGCAGCTTGAACCCCGGGACAGGGGGCGATGGCTACACCTTC,CASSLNPGTGGDGYTF
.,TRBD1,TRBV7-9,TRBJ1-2,TGTGCCAGCAGCAGGGACAGGAGGGACTATGGCTACACCTTC,CASSRDRRDYGYTF
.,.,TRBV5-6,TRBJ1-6,TGTGCCAGCAGCTTGGGGCCGATGTATAATTCACCCCTCCACTTT,CASSLGPMYNSPLHF